This T cell receptor beta chain was profiled in a study of PD-L1 blockade in urothelial cancer. For the study at large: About nine tenths of the roughly 30 patients comprised males who had bladder-origin urothelial cancer.

Assay used: immunoSEQ multiplex PCR; TCRdb lists only in-frame clones, some missing. Among tens of thousands of clones listed, over 65% were seen once. Time point described: pretreatment peripheral blood. The V segment lost 3 bases and the J segment 10 bases; nucleotides outside the gene matches: 19. The CDR3 loop spans 19 amino acids. This chain joins TRBV23-1 and TRBJ2-1, with 12 positions matching TRBD2. TRBV23-1 is placed among ORFs of uncertain function. Source: PBMCs, taken around atezolizumab (anti-PD-L1) treatment. The clonotype was recovered from a man in his fifties with urothelial cancer. CDR3 DNA: TGCGCCAGCAGTCATCCACCTGTTAGGACTAGCGGGGAGGTAGGGGAGCAGTTCTTC. Protein sequence: CASSHPPVRTSGEVGEQFF.